This T cell receptor (beta chain) was recorded in a study of patients and donors after allogeneic stem cell transplantation. Trimming cost V 2 bases and J 1 base, with 8 bases left between them. Germline V gene lookup returns CDR1 DFQATT and CDR2 SNEGSKA (reference sequence). The CDR3 has 13 amino acids. In its sample, this clonotype was seen a few times. MiXCR was run by TCRdb on the RT-PCR reads, yielding one entry per CDR3 protein. The sample consists of about 96,000 distinct CDR3 sequences, roughly 43% of them appearing once. The chain is built from TRBV20-1 and TRBJ1-1, with D uncertain. This receptor was identified in a human donor who was either an allogeneic HSCT recipient or a stem cell or donor lymphocyte infusion donor (not recorded which). It is not recorded whose cells these are; they may come from a transplant donor. Material for sequencing was blood, either unsorted or a sorted T cell fraction (not recorded which). CDR3 region: CSARRDPNTEAFF. DNA for the CDR3: TGCAGTGCTAGACGAGATCCGAACACTGAAGCTTTCTTT.